These T cell receptor beta chains were read from a single sample in a study of blood T cell repertoires in COVID-19. The protocol was immunoSEQ multiplex PCR, while the TCRdb copy is restricted to in-frame clones and leaves out a portion. The sample yields over 250,000 clones, 75% to 90% seen once. The sample was peripheral blood. Receptors were obtained from a woman in her 70s with COVID-19, enrolled during active disease. Both conserved end residues are part of each CDR3. Each record gives: CDR3 DNA, CDR3 protein, V gene, D gene, J gene, clone size. D genes are given only for firm matches. Clone size, where shown, is once, few, many, or a class for clones that have expanded.

cdr3_nt: TGTGCCAGCAGTGAATCTAGCGGGAGGGCAGGAGATACGCAGTATTTT; cdr3_aa: CASSESSGRAGDTQYF; v_call: TRBV6-1; d_call: TRBD2; j_call: TRBJ2-3; clone_size: few
cdr3_nt: TGTGCCAGCAGCATACTACAGGGGTTAGCTTTCTTT; cdr3_aa: CASSILQGLAFF; v_call: TRBV5-8; d_call: TRBD1; j_call: TRBJ1-1; clone_size: .
cdr3_nt: TGTGCCAGCAGTCGGACACTAAGCGGGAGGTCAGATACGCAGTATTTT; cdr3_aa: CASSRTLSGRSDTQYF; v_call: TRBV6-4; d_call: TRBD2; j_call: TRBJ2-3; clone_size: .
cdr3_nt: TGTGCCTGGAGTAAAATACAGGGAAGTAAGTCTTTCTTT; cdr3_aa: CAWSKIQGSKSFF; v_call: TRBV30; d_call: .; j_call: TRBJ1-1; clone_size: .
cdr3_nt: TGTGCCAGCAGCCCAGGAGGGTTCGAGCAGTACTTC; cdr3_aa: CASSPGGFEQYF; v_call: TRBV7-2; d_call: .; j_call: TRBJ2-7; clone_size: .
cdr3_nt: TGCGCCAGCAGCCCAACCACAGGGGGTCGTGAGACCCAGTACTTC; cdr3_aa: CASSPTTGGRETQYF; v_call: TRBV5-1; d_call: TRBD1; j_call: TRBJ2-5; clone_size: .
cdr3_nt: TGTGCCAGCAGCCGGGATCATAGCGACCTTTCCTACAATGAGCAGTTCTTC; cdr3_aa: CASSRDHSDLSYNEQFF; v_call: TRBV3-1/TRBV3-2; d_call: .; j_call: TRBJ2-1; clone_size: few
cdr3_nt: TGTGCCAGCAAAGCTCTACCGGGACAGGGCAACTATGGCTACACCTTC; cdr3_aa: CASKALPGQGNYGYTF; v_call: TRBV6-4; d_call: TRBD1; j_call: TRBJ1-2; clone_size: .
cdr3_nt: TGTGCCAGCACCGAAGGGAGGGGCTCCTACGAGCAGTACTTC; cdr3_aa: CASTEGRGSYEQYF; v_call: TRBV2; d_call: TRBD2; j_call: TRBJ2-7; clone_size: .
cdr3_nt: TGTGCCAGCAGCCGACAGGGGTTCAGGAACACCGGGGAGCTGTTTTTT; cdr3_aa: CASSRQGFRNTGELFF; v_call: TRBV7-3; d_call: TRBD1; j_call: TRBJ2-2; clone_size: .
cdr3_nt: TGTGCCAGCAGTTTTCTGACTAGCGGGAGAGATGAGCAGTTCTTC; cdr3_aa: CASSFLTSGRDEQFF; v_call: TRBV27; d_call: TRBD2; j_call: TRBJ2-1; clone_size: once
cdr3_nt: TGTGCCAGCAGTCCCCTTCCTAGCGGGAGGGGGACCCAGTACTTC; cdr3_aa: CASSPLPSGRGTQYF; v_call: TRBV6-2/TRBV6-3; d_call: TRBD2; j_call: TRBJ2-5; clone_size: .
cdr3_nt: TGTGCCATCAGTAAGGGACAGGGGAACACTGAAGCTTTCTTT; cdr3_aa: CAISKGQGNTEAFF; v_call: TRBV10-3; d_call: TRBD1; j_call: TRBJ1-1; clone_size: .
cdr3_nt: TGCGCCAGCAGCTCCCCGACTAGCGGGAGTGGAGAGACCCAGTACTTC; cdr3_aa: CASSSPTSGSGETQYF; v_call: TRBV5-1; d_call: TRBD2; j_call: TRBJ2-5; clone_size: .
cdr3_nt: TGCAGCGTCGGAGGACGGTCCGGGAGGTCCTACGAGCAGTACTTC; cdr3_aa: CSVGGRSGRSYEQYF; v_call: TRBV29-1; d_call: TRBD2; j_call: TRBJ2-7; clone_size: .
cdr3_nt: TGTGCCAGCAGCCCAGGACAGGGGGCAGATACGCAGTATTTT; cdr3_aa: CASSPGQGADTQYF; v_call: TRBV5-4; d_call: TRBD1; j_call: TRBJ2-3; clone_size: .